The next 20 T cell receptor beta chains were all read from a single sample in a study of prognosis after radiotherapy for stage I lung cancer. TCR beta CDR3 amplification from genomic DNA was performed by two-round multiplex PCR. Primers targeting each individual TRBV and TRBJ gene were applied in first-round PCR. TCRdb analysed the multiplex PCR reads with MiXCR anew, one entry per CDR3 protein. Of about 26,000 distinct CDR3 sequences in the sample, around 30% were seen once. Specimen: PBMCs, collected before or after stereotactic body radiation therapy (not recorded which). These receptors were taken from a donor of 50 years or more with non-small cell lung cancer.

This clonotype was observed many times. This chain joins TRBV7-9 and TRBJ2-2; a weak D match, TRBD2 (5 bases). This CDR3 spans 15 amino acids. Germline-derived CDR1 and CDR2 are SEHNR and FQNEAQ (reference sequence). Trimming cost V 3 bases and J 3 bases, with 11 bases left between them. CDR3 nucleotides: TGTGCCAGCAGCTTCTGGGAGTCGGACACCGGGGAGCTGTTTTTT. Its protein is CASSFWESDTGELFF.

The chain combines TRBV28 with TRBJ1-6; weak D call: TRBD1 (5 bases). The CDR3 consists of 17 residues. From germline, CDR1 is MDHEN and CDR2 SYDVKM. Trimming left V 8 bases short and J 19 bases short, with 36 bases between. CDR3 nucleotide sequence: TGTGCCAGCCTCGAGGCAGGCCGATCGAACATGCCACGGGACCTACACTTT. Encoded protein: CASLEAGRSNMPRDLHF.

In its sample, this clonotype was seen many times. The V and J genes are TRBV11-2 and TRBJ2-1, with 12 bases fitting TRBD2. J was trimmed by 13 bases and V by 1 base; bases with no gene match: 8. The CDR3 has 15 amino acids. CDR1 SGHAT and CDR2 FQNNGV come from the germline V gene. DNA for the CDR3: TGTGCCAGCAGCTTAGGACTAGCGGGAGTCTTCGGTCAGTTCTTC. Translated, it gives CASSLGLAGVFGQFF.

This clonotype was found many times. The J gene is TRBJ2-1, the V gene TRBV5-1; 9 bases line up with TRBD2. V trimming: 3 bases; J trimming: 10 bases; junction bases outside the gene matches: 8. Germline V gene lookup returns CDR1 SGHRS and CDR2 YFSETQ. This CDR3 contains 14 residues. Here the CDR3 DNA reads TGCGCCAGCAGCTCCGGAGCGGGAGGAAGGGAGCAGTTCTTC. This translates into CASSSGAGGREQFF.

This clonotype was seen repeatedly, ten times or more. This chain uses TRBV20-1 with TRBJ1-1; D is ambiguous. The V end was cut by 5 bases, the J end by 0 bases, with 10 bases between. CDR3 length: 13 residues. Germline CDR1 and CDR2: DFQATT and SNEGSKA (reference sequence). The DNA of the CDR3 is TGCAGTGCTGGGGAGCGTTTGAACACTGAAGCTTTCTTT. It is translated as CSAGERLNTEAFF.

This clonotype has ten or more counts. J is TRBJ1-3 and V is TRBV7-2; maybe TRBD1 (6 bases). V was shortened by 0 bases and J by 1 base, with 10 bases between the two germline ends. In germline, CDR1 is SGHTA, CDR2 FQGNSA. CDR3 length equals 16 residues. The CDR3: CASSLAGGRSGNTIYF. For the CDR3, the DNA is TGTGCCAGCAGCTTAGCGGGGGGCAGATCTGGAAACACCATATATTTT.

In the case of this clonotype: One base separates it from a far larger clone, so it is likely a read error. This chain uses TRBV6-9 with TRBJ2-1; 12 bases line up with TRBD2. J lost 8 bases, V lost 3 bases, and 20 bases had no gene match. This CDR3 contains 20 residues. CDR1 is MNHGY, CDR2 SVAAGI, per germline. The CDR3 DNA reads as TGTGCCAGCAGTTACGACTTGATTCTCACTAGCGGGAGGAAGAAGGATGAGCAGTTCTTC. Translating it yields CASSYDLILTSGRKKDEQFF.

This clonotype was observed at least ten times. The chain combines TRBV6-1 with TRBJ2-2; D gene unclear. Trimming left V 6 bases short and J 5 bases short, with 10 bases between. CDR3 length: 13 amino acids. CDR1 is MNHNS, CDR2 SASEGT, per germline. CDR3 sequence (DNA): TGTGCCAGCAGATTCGCCCCTACCGGGGAGCTGTTTTTT. This encodes CASRFAPTGELFF.

This rearrangement joins TRBV6-4 to TRBJ2-7; 9 bases line up with TRBD1. Trimming at V came to 6 bases and at J to 2 bases, leaving 8 bases not matched to a gene. Germline V gene sequence: CDR1 MRHNA, CDR2 SNTAGT. The CDR3 sequence is 15 residues long. CDR3 DNA: TGTGCCAGCAGCGAGCGGACAGGGGCCCCCTACGAGCAGTACTTC. Its protein is CASSERTGAPYEQYF.

The rearrangement uses TRBV5-1 and TRBJ1-2, with D perhaps matching TRBD1 (5 bases). Germline CDR1 and CDR2: SGHRS and YFSETQ. The CDR3 spans 15 residues. Trimming removed 4 bases from V and 2 bases from J, with 15 bases in between. This CDR3 reads CASSPGTGDNYGYTF. CDR3 DNA: TGCGCCAGCAGCCCAGGGACGGGGGACAACTATGGCTACACCTTC.

This clonotype occurred many times. This chain links TRBV27 with TRBJ1-5; no reliable D call. This CDR3 has 14 amino acids. V lost 2 bases to trimming and J lost 6 bases, with 11 bases between them. Germline CDR1 MNHEY, CDR2 SMNVEV (reference sequence). The CDR3 here is CASSLGRAGQPQHF. CDR3 bases: TGTGCCAGCAGTTTAGGGAGGGCAGGTCAGCCCCAGCATTTT.

This clonotype has at least ten counts. The DNA of the CDR3 is TGCAGCGCCCTGTGGGACAATGAGCAGTTCTTC. Translation: CSALWDNEQFF. V is TRBV29-1 and J is TRBJ2-1; D call uncertain. The CDR3 spans 11 residues. Germline CDR1 and CDR2: SQVTM and ANQGSEA. Trimming removed 7 bases at V and 5 bases at J, with 9 bases between.

Many counts were recorded for this clonotype. The gene calls are TRBV24-1 and TRBJ2-6, with D hard to call. This CDR3 is 15 amino acids long. V shed 3 bases and J shed 2 bases, with 7 bases lying between them. Germline loops: CDR1 KGHDR, CDR2 SFDVKD. The CDR3 sequence: CATSDPSTGANVLTF. CDR3 nucleotide sequence: TGTGCCACCAGTGATCCCTCGACTGGGGCCAACGTCCTGACTTTC.

This clonotype was counted between two and nine times. A read error is possible here, since a much larger clone lies one base away. The V call is TRBV7-9, the J call TRBJ2-5; 9 bases map to TRBD2. CDR3 length: 16 residues. Per the germline V gene, CDR1 is SEHNR and CDR2 is FQNEAQ (reference sequence). V gave up 5 bases and J gave up 5 bases; unmatched junction bases: 12. The CDR3 DNA sequence: TGTGCCAGCAGCCGTGATTTAGCGGGAGATCGGGAGACCCAGTACTTC. This sequence encodes CASSRDLAGDRETQYF.

The chain uses TRBV20-1 and TRBJ1-2, with D unresolved. Germline CDR1 and CDR2: DFQATT and SNEGSKA (reference sequence). V shed 5 bases and J shed 4 bases, with 11 bases lying between them. The CDR3 sequence is 12 residues long. CDR3 sequence (DNA): TGCAGTGCTCGGGCGTCCTCCTATGGCTACACCTTC. This translates into CSARASSYGYTF.

This clonotype was found many times. V and J are TRBV28 and TRBJ2-2; D call uncertain. Trimming pared 3 bases from V and 7 bases from J, leaving 6 bases between. The germline CDR1 and CDR2 sequences are MDHEN and SYDVKM. The CDR3 covers 12 residues. The CDR3 is CASSFYFGELFF. CDR3 bases: TGTGCCAGCAGTTTCTATTTCGGGGAGCTGTTTTTT.

This clonotype has only a few counts. A much larger clone sits a single nucleotide away, making a read error possible. V gene TRBV28 combines with J gene TRBJ2-3; 12 bases fit TRBD2. Germline lookup yields CDR1 MDHEN and CDR2 SYDVKM. The CDR3 consists of 16 residues. V gave up 4 bases and J gave up 3 bases; unmatched junction bases: 5. The CDR3 sequence is CASSSGTSGWTDTQYF. CDR3 DNA sequence: TGTGCCAGCAGTTCCGGGACTAGCGGGTGGACAGATACGCAGTATTTT. Looking up the rest from reference TRBV28 and TRBJ2-3 gives the full variable domain: DVKVTQSSRYLVKRTGEKVFLECVQDMDHENMFWYRQDPGLGLRLIYFSYDVKMKEKGDIPEGYSVSREKKERFSLILESASTNQTSMYLCASSSGTSGWTDTQYFGPGTRLTVL.

This clonotype was counted many times. Written as DNA, the CDR3 is TGTGCCAGCAGTCCCCCGGGACTAGCCTACAATGAGCAGTTCTTC. This translates into CASSPPGLAYNEQFF. This chain connects TRBV28 to TRBJ2-1, with 8 bases matching TRBD2. Trimming took 5 bases from V and 2 from J; bases not matched to a gene: 5. This CDR3 spans 15 amino acids. Germline V gene sequence: CDR1 MDHEN, CDR2 SYDVKM.

This clonotype was recorded many times. The CDR3 DNA reads TGTGCCAGCAGTGAACGGCCAGGGTTTAGTAATTCACCCCTCCACTTT. Its translation: CASSERPGFSNSPLHF. The rearrangement joins TRBV6-1 to TRBJ1-6, with a weak D call TRBD1 (5 bases). CDR1 MNHNS and CDR2 SASEGT come from the germline V gene. The CDR3 runs to 16 residues. V dropped 2 bases and J dropped 6 bases, with 14 bases sitting between them.

This clonotype was seen ten or more times. The chain is built from TRBV11-1 and TRBJ2-5; 10 positions match TRBD2. J was trimmed by 4 bases and V by 3 bases; bases with no gene match: 8. This CDR3 has 16 residues. Germline CDR1 SGHAT, CDR2 FQDESV (reference sequence). In DNA form, the CDR3 reads TGTGCCAGCAGCTTGGGAGCTACTAGCGGGATAGAGACCCAGTACTTC. Translating gives CASSLGATSGIETQYF.